This entry lists 8 T cell receptor beta chains sequenced from one sample in a study of T cell responses to AZD1222 COVID-19 vaccine. The repertoire was sequenced with immunoSEQ multiplex PCR; TCRdb's copy has only in-frame clones and lacks some. There are approximately 190,000 clones in the sample; 87% occur only once, and 2.5% to 3% lies in the top ten. The sequencing used peripheral blood, collected on day 0 of MenACWY control vaccination. These TCRs come from an adult in good health.

The V gene is TRBV7-9, the J gene TRBJ1-3, with no clear D. CDR3 length: 13 residues. Germline V gives CDR1 SEHNR, CDR2 FQNEAQ (reference sequence). V lost 0 bases, J lost 6 bases, and 6 bases lay in between. This CDR3 reads CASSLAGINTIYF. The CDR3 DNA follows: TGTGCCAGCAGCTTAGCTGGAATAAACACCATATATTTT.

This rearrangement joins TRBV11-2 to TRBJ1-1; maybe TRBD1 (5 bases). CDR1 is SGHAT, CDR2 FQNNGV, per germline. V lost 0 bases to trimming and J lost 5 bases, with 13 bases between them. This CDR3 region has 15 residues. The CDR3 loop reads CASSLDPGGMTEAFF. In DNA, the CDR3 is TGTGCCAGCAGCTTAGATCCGGGGGGTATGACTGAAGCTTTCTTT.

The rearrangement joins TRBV5-1 to TRBJ2-2; D is perhaps TRBD1 (6 bases). V gave up 4 bases and J gave up 8 bases, with 18 bases separating them. Germline V gene sequence: CDR1 SGHRS, CDR2 YFSETQ. The CDR3 extends over 15 amino acids. CDR3 protein: CASSRMGAISGELFF. CDR3 nucleotide sequence: TGCGCCAGCAGCCGGATGGGGGCGATATCTGGGGAGCTGTTTTTT.

The rearrangement joins TRBV27 to TRBJ2-7, with a possible D match to TRBD2 (5 bases). Looked up from germline, CDR1 is MNHEY and CDR2 is SMNVEV (reference sequence). The CDR3 loop spans 17 amino acids. Trimming removed 0 bases at V and 2 bases at J, with 17 bases between. The CDR3 DNA is TGTGCCAGCAGTTTATCGGAGGCCTTTACCCGGCCCTACGAGCAGTACTTC. This codes for CASSLSEAFTRPYEQYF.

The chain recombines TRBV30 with TRBJ2-5; D might be TRBD2 (5 bases). The ends were cut back, 7 bases at V and 9 bases at J, with 18 bases in the middle. CDR1 is GTSNPN and CDR2 is SVGIG in the germline V gene (reference sequence). The CDR3 sequence is 12 residues long. DNA of the CDR3: TGTGCCTTTGGACCGGACTCCGAGTCCCAGTACTTC. As protein: CAFGPDSESQYF.

The chain is built from TRBV28 and TRBJ2-7; tentatively, D is TRBD1 (6 bases). The CDR3 loop spans 15 amino acids. V was shortened by 11 bases and J by 6 bases, with 26 bases between the two germline ends. Germline CDR1 MDHEN, CDR2 SYDVKM. The CDR3 loop is CAALSLQDSPIEQYF. The CDR3 DNA follows: TGTGCCGCTTTATCCCTCCAGGACAGCCCTATCGAGCAGTACTTC. The full variable domain, rest sourced from reference TRBV28 and TRBJ2-7, is DVKVTQSSRYLVKRTGEKVFLECVQDMDHENMFWYRQDPGLGLRLIYFSYDVKMKEKGDIPEGYSVSREKKERFSLILESASTNQTSMYLCAALSLQDSPIEQYFGPGTRLTVT.

The V gene is TRBV18, the J gene TRBJ2-7; D is possibly TRBD2 (6 bases). V lost 3 bases to trimming and J lost 0 bases, with 9 bases between them. The CDR3 has 14 amino acids. Germline assignment: CDR1 KGHSH and CDR2 LQKENI. Written as DNA, the CDR3 is TGTGCCAGCTCACCTGGGAGGACCTCCTACGAGCAGTACTTC. This gives the protein CASSPGRTSYEQYF.

The chain is built from TRBV28 and TRBJ1-2; the D gene is possibly TRBD1 (5 bases). Germline CDR1 is MDHEN and CDR2 is SYDVKM. CDR3 size: 12 residues. V was shortened by 7 bases and J by 4 bases, with 10 bases between the two germline ends. The CDR3 sequence is CASTQGAYGYTF. CDR3 nucleotides: TGTGCCAGCACCCAGGGAGCCTATGGCTACACCTTC.